Listed below are T cell receptor beta chains from one sample, sequenced in a study of blood T cells in healthy people across ages. One entry per CDR3 protein, called by TCRdb with MiXCR from the 5' RACE reads. There are about 930,000 distinct CDR3 sequences in the sample; approximately 32% occur only once, and about 9.4% lies in the top ten. These data also featured in a second study, about T cells of mothers and their children.

The sample was blood. The receptors derive from a woman in her 40s in good health. CDR3s include the opening cysteine and the closing phenylalanine or tryptophan. Fields, in order: CDR3 length, D gene, clone size, V gene, J gene, CDR3 protein. The D gene is left open where the match is weak. Clone size is shown for a subset of rows, as once, few, many or a class of expanded clone.

length: 17
D: TRBD2
size: few
V: TRBV12-3/TRBV12-4
J: NA
CDR3: CASSRRLAGDSSYEQYF

length: 16
D: NA
size: few
V: TRBV5-1
J: TRBJ1-4
CDR3: CASSPPLGTTNEKLFF

length: 15
D: TRBD2
size: few
V: TRBV7-3
J: TRBJ2-1
CDR3: CASSSSPAGVREQFF

length: 14
D: NA
size: NA
V: TRBV5-5
J: TRBJ2-1
CDR3: CASSFSRTPNEQFF

length: 17
D: NA
size: NA
V: TRBV19
J: TRBJ2-3
CDR3: CASSIDPPELGTNTQYF

length: 13
D: TRBD1
size: few
V: TRBV9
J: TRBJ2-7
CDR3: CASSRDRATEQYF

length: 15
D: NA
size: many
V: TRBV7-2
J: TRBJ2-7
CDR3: CASSSMGVPTYEQYF

length: 12
D: NA
size: many
V: TRBV4-1
J: TRBJ2-5
CDR3: CASSHLDETQYF

length: 10
D: NA
size: many
V: TRBV20-1
J: TRBJ1-1
CDR3: CSATNTEAFF

length: 14
D: NA
size: many
V: TRBV9
J: TRBJ1-4
CDR3: CASSARPGDEKLFF

length: 12
D: NA
size: few
V: TRBV30
J: TRBJ2-1
CDR3: CAWSTLGKGQFF

length: 11
D: TRBD2
size: NA
V: TRBV29-1
J: TRBJ2-5
CDR3: CSVVPGGEQYF

length: 13
D: NA
size: NA
V: TRBV28
J: TRBJ2-6
CDR3: CASSPLGANVLTF

length: 14
D: TRBD1
size: NA
V: TRBV20-1
J: TRBJ1-5
CDR3: CSAPRTGNNQPQHF

length: 18
D: NA
size: NA
V: TRBV2
J: TRBJ1-1
CDR3: CASSEALGRTASNTEAFF

length: 16
D: NA
size: few
V: TRBV7-6
J: TRBJ1-1
CDR3: CASSLGGQGTNTEAFF

length: 12
D: NA
size: NA
V: TRBV19
J: TRBJ2-7
CDR3: CASKDIREAQYF

length: 13
D: NA
size: many
V: TRBV29-1
J: TRBJ2-7
CDR3: CSVETGGSYEQYF

length: 14
D: NA
size: NA
V: TRBV6-2/TRBV6-3
J: TRBJ2-4
CDR3: CASRQPSSYNEQYF

length: 13
D: NA
size: many
V: TRBV6-5
J: TRBJ2-7
CDR3: CASSYEGFYEQYF

length: 15
D: NA
size: many
V: TRBV5-5
J: TRBJ2-3
CDR3: CASSSGAPSTDTQYF

length: 15
D: NA
size: NA
V: TRBV4-1
J: TRBJ1-1
CDR3: CASRLDDSPNTEAFF

length: 15
D: TRBD1
size: few
V: TRBV24-1
J: TRBJ2-5
CDR3: CATSGTGNFQETQYF

length: 16
D: TRBD2
size: NA
V: TRBV9
J: TRBJ2-1
CDR3: CASSVGASGAYNEQFF

length: 14
D: NA
size: few
V: TRBV20-1
J: TRBJ1-5
CDR3: CSARDESLSGPQHF

length: 13
D: TRBD1
size: NA
V: TRBV29-1
J: TRBJ2-3
CDR3: CSVSGGSTDTQYF

length: 15
D: NA
size: NA
V: TRBV28
J: TRBJ2-1
CDR3: CASSLSPLSYNEQFF

length: 14
D: NA
size: NA
V: TRBV6-6
J: NA
CDR3: CASSYPTGSYEQYF

length: 14
D: NA
size: NA
V: TRBV25-1
J: TRBJ1-1
CDR3: CATQEDRVNTEAFF

length: 16
D: TRBD1
size: few
V: TRBV4-1
J: TRBJ2-1
CDR3: CASSQANRGRAAEQFF

length: 16
D: TRBD2
size: few
V: TRBV7-9
J: TRBJ2-7
CDR3: CASSPYLAGGPYEQYF

length: 15
D: TRBD2
size: few
V: TRBV20-1
J: TRBJ2-1
CDR3: CSARSSGGMYNEQFF

length: 16
D: TRBD1
size: NA
V: TRBV20-1
J: TRBJ1-3
CDR3: CSARDSTGSSGNTIYF

length: 13
D: NA
size: few
V: TRBV28
J: TRBJ2-1
CDR3: CASSFPDGDEQFF

length: 15
D: TRBD1
size: many
V: TRBV5-1
J: TRBJ2-5
CDR3: CASSPTGDAGETQYF

length: 15
D: TRBD1
size: many
V: TRBV27
J: TRBJ2-7
CDR3: CASSLSGQGAGEQYF

length: 15
D: TRBD1
size: NA
V: TRBV6-1
J: TRBJ1-5
CDR3: CASRGTGAIVQPQHF

length: 12
D: NA
size: NA
V: TRBV9
J: TRBJ1-2
CDR3: CASSVDYYGYTF

length: 14
D: NA
size: NA
V: TRBV29-1
J: TRBJ2-3
CDR3: CSVDGVRETDTQYF

length: 16
D: NA
size: NA
V: TRBV6-2/TRBV6-3
J: TRBJ2-1
CDR3: CASSLRDSVAYNEQFF

length: 17
D: NA
size: few
V: TRBV2
J: TRBJ2-5
CDR3: CASSEIMAGQQGETQYF

length: 16
D: NA
size: NA
V: TRBV12-5
J: TRBJ1-2
CDR3: CASGLDSGTSGGGYTF

length: 15
D: NA
size: NA
V: TRBV2
J: TRBJ2-3
CDR3: CASRGDKLGTDTQYF

length: 16
D: TRBD2
size: NA
V: TRBV7-9
J: TRBJ2-1
CDR3: CASSLILAGDTDEQFF

length: 14
D: NA
size: NA
V: TRBV10-3
J: TRBJ1-1
CDR3: CAIGAMGMNTEAFF

length: 16
D: TRBD2
size: NA
V: TRBV20-1
J: TRBJ2-7
CDR3: CSARDVLAGGNYEQYF

length: 15
D: NA
size: NA
V: TRBV28
J: TRBJ2-3
CDR3: CASSTSGSGADTQYF

length: 18
D: TRBD2
size: NA
V: TRBV29-1
J: TRBJ2-3
CDR3: CSVDRAGGFGFFTDTQYF

length: 14
D: TRBD1
size: once
V: TRBV6-5
J: TRBJ1-5
CDR3: CASGQGFSNQPQHF

length: 18
D: NA
size: NA
V: TRBV6-2/TRBV6-3
J: TRBJ2-3
CDR3: CASSYGQGRARRTDTQYF

length: 14
D: NA
size: NA
V: TRBV6-4
J: TRBJ1-2
CDR3: CASSDYAGSYGYTF

length: 13
D: NA
size: NA
V: TRBV12-3/TRBV12-4
J: TRBJ1-2
CDR3: CASRRRANYGYTF

length: 13
D: NA
size: many
V: TRBV7-3
J: TRBJ2-5
CDR3: CASSPFVLETQYF